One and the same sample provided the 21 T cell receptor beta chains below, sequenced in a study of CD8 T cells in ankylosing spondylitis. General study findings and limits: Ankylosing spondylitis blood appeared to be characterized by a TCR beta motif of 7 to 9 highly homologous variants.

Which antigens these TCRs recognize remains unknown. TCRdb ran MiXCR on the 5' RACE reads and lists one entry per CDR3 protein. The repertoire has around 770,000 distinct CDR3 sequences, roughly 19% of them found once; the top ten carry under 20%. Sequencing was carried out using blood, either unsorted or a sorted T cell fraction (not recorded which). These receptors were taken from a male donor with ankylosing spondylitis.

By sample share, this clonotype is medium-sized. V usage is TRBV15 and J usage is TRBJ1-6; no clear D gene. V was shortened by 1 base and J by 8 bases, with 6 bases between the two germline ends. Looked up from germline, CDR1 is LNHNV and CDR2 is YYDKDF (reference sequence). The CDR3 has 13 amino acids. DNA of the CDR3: TGTGCCACCAGCAGAGCAGAATATTCACCCCTCCACTTT. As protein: CATSRAEYSPLHF.

CDR3 amino acids: CASSPTAGRLVTEAFF. The CDR3 region has the DNA TGTGCCAGCAGCCCAACGGCCGGCAGGTTGGTCACTGAAGCTTTCTTT. The chain has TRBV12-3 or TRBV12-4 and TRBJ1-1; no clear D. Trimming cost V 6 bases and J 4 bases, with 21 bases left between them. This CDR3 has 16 amino acids.

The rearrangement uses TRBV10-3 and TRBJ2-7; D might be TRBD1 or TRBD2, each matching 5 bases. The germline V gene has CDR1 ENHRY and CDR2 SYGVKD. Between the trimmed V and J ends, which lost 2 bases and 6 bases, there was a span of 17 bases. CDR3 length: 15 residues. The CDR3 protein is CAISEGAGSPVEQYF. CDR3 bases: TGTGCCATCAGTGAGGGTGCAGGGAGTCCGGTCGAGCAGTACTTC.

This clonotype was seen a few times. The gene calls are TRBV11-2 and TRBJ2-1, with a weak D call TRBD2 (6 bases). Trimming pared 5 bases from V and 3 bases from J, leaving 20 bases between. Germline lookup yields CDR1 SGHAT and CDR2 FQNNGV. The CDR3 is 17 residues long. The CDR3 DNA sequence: TGTGCCAGCAGCACTGTCCAGCGGGTTTTAGGCTACAATGAGCAGTTCTTC. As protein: CASSTVQRVLGYNEQFF.

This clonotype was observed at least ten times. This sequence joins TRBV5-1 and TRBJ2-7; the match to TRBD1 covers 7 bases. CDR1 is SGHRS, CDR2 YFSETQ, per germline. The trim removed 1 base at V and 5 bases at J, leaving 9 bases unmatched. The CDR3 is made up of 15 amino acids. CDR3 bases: TGCGCCAGCAGCTTGTTAGCGACAGGGAAACACGAGCAGTACTTC. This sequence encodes CASSLLATGKHEQYF. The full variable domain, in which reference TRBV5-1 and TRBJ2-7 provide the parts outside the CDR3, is KAGVTQTPRYLIKTRGQQVTLSCSPISGHRSVSWYQQTPGQGLQFLFEYFSETQRNKGNFPGRFSGRQFSNSRSEMNVSTLELGDSALYLCASSLLATGKHEQYFGPGTRLTVT.

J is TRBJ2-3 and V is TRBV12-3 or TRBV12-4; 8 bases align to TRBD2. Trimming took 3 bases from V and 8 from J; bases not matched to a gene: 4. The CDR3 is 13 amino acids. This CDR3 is CASSFGGAPTQYF. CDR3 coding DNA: TGTGCCAGCAGTTTCGGGGGGGCGCCTACGCAGTATTTT.

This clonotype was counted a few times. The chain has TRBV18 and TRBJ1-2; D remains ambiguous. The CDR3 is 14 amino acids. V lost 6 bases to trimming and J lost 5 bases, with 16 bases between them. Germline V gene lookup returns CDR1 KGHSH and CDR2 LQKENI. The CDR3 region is CASSPRGDWYGYTF. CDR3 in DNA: TGTGCCAGCTCGCCTCGAGGAGATTGGTATGGCTACACCTTC.

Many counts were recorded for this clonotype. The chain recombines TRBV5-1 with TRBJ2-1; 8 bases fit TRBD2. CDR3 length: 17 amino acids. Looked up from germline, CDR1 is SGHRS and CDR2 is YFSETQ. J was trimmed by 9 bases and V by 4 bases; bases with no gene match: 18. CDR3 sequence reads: CASSPLPPGGPTTEQFF. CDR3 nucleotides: TGCGCCAGCAGCCCTTTACCTCCGGGGGGGCCGACAACTGAGCAGTTCTTC. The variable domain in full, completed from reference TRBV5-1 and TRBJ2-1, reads KAGVTQTPRYLIKTRGQQVTLSCSPISGHRSVSWYQQTPGQGLQFLFEYFSETQRNKGNFPGRFSGRQFSNSRSEMNVSTLELGDSALYLCASSPLPPGGPTTEQFFGPGTRLTVL.

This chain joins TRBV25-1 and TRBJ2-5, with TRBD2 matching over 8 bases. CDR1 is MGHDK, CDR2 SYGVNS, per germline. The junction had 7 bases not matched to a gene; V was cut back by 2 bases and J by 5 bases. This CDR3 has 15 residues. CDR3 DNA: TGTGCCAGCAGTGAAACGGGACTAGATTGGGAGACCCAGTACTTC. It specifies CASSETGLDWETQYF.

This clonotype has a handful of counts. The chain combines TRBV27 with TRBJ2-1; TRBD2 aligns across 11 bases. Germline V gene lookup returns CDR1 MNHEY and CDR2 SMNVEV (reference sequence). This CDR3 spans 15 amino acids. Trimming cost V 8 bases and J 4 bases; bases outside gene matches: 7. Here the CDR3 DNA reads TGTGCCAGCCGCATAACTAGCGGGGGTTACAATGAGCAGTTCTTC. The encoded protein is CASRITSGGYNEQFF.

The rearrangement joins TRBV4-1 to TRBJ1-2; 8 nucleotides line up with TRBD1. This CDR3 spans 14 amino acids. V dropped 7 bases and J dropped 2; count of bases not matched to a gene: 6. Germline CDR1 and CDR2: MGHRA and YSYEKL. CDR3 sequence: CASTLRTGNYGYTF. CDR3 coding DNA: TGCGCCAGCACCCTACGGACAGGGAACTATGGCTACACCTTC.

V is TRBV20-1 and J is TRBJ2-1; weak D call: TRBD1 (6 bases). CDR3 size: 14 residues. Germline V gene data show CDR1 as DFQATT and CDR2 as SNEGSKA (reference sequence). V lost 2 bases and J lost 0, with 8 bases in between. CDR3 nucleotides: TGCAGTGCTAGAACAGGGAGCTCCTACAATGAGCAGTTCTTC. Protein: CSARTGSSYNEQFF.

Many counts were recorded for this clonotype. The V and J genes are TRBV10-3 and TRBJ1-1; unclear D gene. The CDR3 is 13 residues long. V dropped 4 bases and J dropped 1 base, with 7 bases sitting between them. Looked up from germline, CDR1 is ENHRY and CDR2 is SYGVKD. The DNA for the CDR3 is TGTGCCATCAGTGCCACAGAGAACACTGAAGCTTTCTTT. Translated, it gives CAISATENTEAFF.

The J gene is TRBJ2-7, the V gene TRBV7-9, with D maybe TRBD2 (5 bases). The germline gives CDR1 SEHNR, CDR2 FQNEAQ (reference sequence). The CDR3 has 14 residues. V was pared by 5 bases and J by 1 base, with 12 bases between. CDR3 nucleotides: TGTGCCAGCAGCCGTAGAGGAGGATCCTACGAGCAGTACTTC. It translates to CASSRRGGSYEQYF.

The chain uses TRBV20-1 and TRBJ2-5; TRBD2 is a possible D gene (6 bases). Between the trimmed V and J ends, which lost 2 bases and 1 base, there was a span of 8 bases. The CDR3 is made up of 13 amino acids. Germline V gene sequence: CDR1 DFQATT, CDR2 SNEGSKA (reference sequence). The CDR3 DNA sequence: TGCAGTGCTAGACAGGGACTCCAAGAGACCCAGTACTTC. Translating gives CSARQGLQETQYF.

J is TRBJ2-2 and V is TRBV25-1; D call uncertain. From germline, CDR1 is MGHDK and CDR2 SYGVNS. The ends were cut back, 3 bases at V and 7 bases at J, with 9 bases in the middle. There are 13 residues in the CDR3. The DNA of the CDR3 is TGTGCCAGCAGTGAGTTGGGCGGCGGGGAGCTGTTTTTT. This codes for CASSELGGGELFF.

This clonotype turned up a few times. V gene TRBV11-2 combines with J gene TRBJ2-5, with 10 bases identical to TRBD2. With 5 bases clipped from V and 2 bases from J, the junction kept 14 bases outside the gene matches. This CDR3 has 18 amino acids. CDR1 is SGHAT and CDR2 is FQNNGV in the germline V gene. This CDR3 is CASSRPLLSGGLQETQYF. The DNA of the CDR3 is TGTGCCAGCAGCCGTCCCCTCCTTAGCGGGGGGTTGCAAGAGACCCAGTACTTC.

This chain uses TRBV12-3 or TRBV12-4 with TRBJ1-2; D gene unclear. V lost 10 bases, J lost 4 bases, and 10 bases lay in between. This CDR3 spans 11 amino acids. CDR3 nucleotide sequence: TGTGCCATCCGCGCGGGCTATGGCTACACCTTC. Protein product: CAIRAGYGYTF.

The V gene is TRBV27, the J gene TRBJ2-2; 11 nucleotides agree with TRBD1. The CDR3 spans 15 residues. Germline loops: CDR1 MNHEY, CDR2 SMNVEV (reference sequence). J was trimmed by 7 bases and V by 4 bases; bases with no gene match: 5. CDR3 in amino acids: CASSWGDRGSGELFF. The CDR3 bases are TGTGCCAGCAGTTGGGGGGACAGGGGGAGCGGGGAGCTGTTTTTT.

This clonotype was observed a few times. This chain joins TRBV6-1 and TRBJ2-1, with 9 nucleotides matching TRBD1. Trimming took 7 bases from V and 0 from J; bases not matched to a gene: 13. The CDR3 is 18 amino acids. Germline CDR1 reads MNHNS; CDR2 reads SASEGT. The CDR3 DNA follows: TGTGCCAGCACCACGGGACAGGGACATCCGAGCTCCTACAATGAGCAGTTCTTC. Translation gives CASTTGQGHPSSYNEQFF.

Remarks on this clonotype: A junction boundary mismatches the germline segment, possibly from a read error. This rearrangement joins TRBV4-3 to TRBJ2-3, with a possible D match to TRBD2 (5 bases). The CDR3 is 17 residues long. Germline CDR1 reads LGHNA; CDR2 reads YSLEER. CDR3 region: CASSQDPPGAVTDMQYF. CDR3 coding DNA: TGCGCCAGCAGCCAAGATCCGCCTGGAGCGGTCACAGATATGCAGTATTTT.